Sequencing of this T cell receptor (beta chain) was carried out in a study of technical replicates of blood from several donors. Here immunoSEQ multiplex PCR was the method, and the copy in TCRdb shows in-frame clones only, minus some. The sample lists fewer than 85,000 clones, approximately 94% occurring once. V dropped 0 bases and J dropped 3 bases, with 11 bases sitting between them. Germline V gives CDR1 LGHNA, CDR2 YNFKEQ. The CDR3 loop spans 16 amino acids. The chain is built from TRBV4-2 and TRBJ2-2; D is possibly TRBD2 (5 bases). This clonotype originated in a human donor in good health. Sequencing was carried out using T cells isolated from PBMCs. CDR3 protein: CASSQETSWYTGELFF. In DNA, the CDR3 is TGTGCCAGCAGCCAAGAAACTAGTTGGTACACCGGGGAGCTGTTTTTT.